The entry below gives a single T cell receptor beta chain sequence along with its context. The germline V gene encodes CDR1 SGHAT and CDR2 FQDESV (reference sequence). The length of the CDR3 is 15 residues. V shed 6 bases and J 8 bases; nucleotides not matched to a gene: 6. This entry belongs to a study of blood T cell repertoires in COVID-19. Across the whole study: From the United States, Italy and Spain came samples of acute and convalescent COVID-19. PBMCs, B-cell-depleted T cells, or T cells were the source of the cDNA or gDNA that made up the material.

Method: immunoSEQ multiplex PCR; TCRdb's copy keeps in-frame clones and lacks some. The repertoire holds about 240,000 clones, with roughly 86% as singletons. The clonotype originates from a man older than 75 with acute or convalescent COVID-19. The J gene is TRBJ2-1, the V gene TRBV11-1, with 14 bases aligning to TRBD2. Sequencing was done on a sample of peripheral blood. Here the CDR3 DNA reads TGTGCCAGCAGTCAAGGACTAGCGGGGGGACATGAGCAGTTCTTC. Its translation is CASSQGLAGGHEQFF. The whole variable domain, remainder taken from reference TRBV11-1 and TRBJ2-1, is EAEVAQSPRYKITEKSQAVAFWCDPISGHATLYWYRQILGQGPELLVQFQDESVVDDSQLPKDRFSAERLKGVDSTLKIQPAELGDSAMYLCASSQGLAGGHEQFFGPGTRLTVL.